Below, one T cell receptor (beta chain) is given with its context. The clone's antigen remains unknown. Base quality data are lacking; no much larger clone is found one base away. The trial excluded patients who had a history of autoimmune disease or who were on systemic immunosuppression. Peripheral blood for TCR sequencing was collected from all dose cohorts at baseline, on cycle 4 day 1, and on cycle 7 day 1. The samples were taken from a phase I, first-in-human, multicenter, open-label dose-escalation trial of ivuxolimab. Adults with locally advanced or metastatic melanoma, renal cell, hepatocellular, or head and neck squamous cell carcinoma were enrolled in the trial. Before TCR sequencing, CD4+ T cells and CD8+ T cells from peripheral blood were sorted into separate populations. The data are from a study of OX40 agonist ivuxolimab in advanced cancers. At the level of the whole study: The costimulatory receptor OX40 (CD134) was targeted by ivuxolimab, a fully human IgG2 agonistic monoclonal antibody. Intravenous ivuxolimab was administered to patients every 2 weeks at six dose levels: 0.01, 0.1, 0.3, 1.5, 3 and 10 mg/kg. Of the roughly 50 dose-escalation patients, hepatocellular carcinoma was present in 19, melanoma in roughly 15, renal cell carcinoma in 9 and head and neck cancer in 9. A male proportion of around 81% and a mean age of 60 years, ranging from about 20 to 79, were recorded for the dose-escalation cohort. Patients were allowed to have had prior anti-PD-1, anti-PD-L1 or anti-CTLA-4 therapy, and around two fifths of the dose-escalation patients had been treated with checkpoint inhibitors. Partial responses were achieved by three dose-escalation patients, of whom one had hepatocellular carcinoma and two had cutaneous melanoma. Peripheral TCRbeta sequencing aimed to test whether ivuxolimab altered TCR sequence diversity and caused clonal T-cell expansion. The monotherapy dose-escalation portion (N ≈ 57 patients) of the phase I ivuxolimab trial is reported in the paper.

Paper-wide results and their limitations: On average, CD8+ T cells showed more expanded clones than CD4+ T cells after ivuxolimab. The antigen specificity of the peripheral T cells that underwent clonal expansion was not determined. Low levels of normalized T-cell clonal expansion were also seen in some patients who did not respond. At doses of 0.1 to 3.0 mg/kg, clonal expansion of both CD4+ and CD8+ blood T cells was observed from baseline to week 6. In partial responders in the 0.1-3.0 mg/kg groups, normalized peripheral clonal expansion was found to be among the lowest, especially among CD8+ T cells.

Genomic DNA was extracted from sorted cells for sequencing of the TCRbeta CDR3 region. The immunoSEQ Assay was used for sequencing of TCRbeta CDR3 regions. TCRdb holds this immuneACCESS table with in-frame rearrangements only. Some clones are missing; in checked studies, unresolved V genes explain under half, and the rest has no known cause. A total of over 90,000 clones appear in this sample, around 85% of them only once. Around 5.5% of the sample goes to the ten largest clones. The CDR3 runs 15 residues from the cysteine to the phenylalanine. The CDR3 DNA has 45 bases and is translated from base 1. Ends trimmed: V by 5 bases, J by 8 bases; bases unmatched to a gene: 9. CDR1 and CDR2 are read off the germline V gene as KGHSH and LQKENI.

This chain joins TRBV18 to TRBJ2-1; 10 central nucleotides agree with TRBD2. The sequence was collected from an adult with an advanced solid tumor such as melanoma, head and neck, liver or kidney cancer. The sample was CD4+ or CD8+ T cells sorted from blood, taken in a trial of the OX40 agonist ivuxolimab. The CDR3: CASSTLAGVEDEQFF. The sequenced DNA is TGTGCCAGCTCAACGCTAGCGGGAGTCGAGGATGAGCAGTTCTTC.